A selection of T cell receptor beta chains follows, all from one sample in a study of early T cells in non-severe SARS-CoV-2 infection. TCRdb called the 5' RACE reads again in MiXCR, with one record for every CDR3 protein. The repertoire holds approximately 39,000 distinct CDR3 sequences, with over 8.5% as singletons. Input material: whole blood. These receptors all come from an adult who was a healthcare worker with PCR-confirmed SARS-CoV-2 infection or an uninfected control (not recorded which). Both conserved end residues are trimmed from each CDR3. D genes are given only for firm matches. The size field is filled for only some rows; it gives once, few, many or a size class.

v_call: TRBV19
d_call: TRBD2
j_call: TRBJ2-7
clone_size: many
cdr3_aa: ASSMAGAYEQY

v_call: TRBV29-1
d_call: -
j_call: TRBJ1-2
clone_size: many
cdr3_aa: SVTTGPKGGYT

v_call: TRBV20-1
d_call: TRBD1
j_call: TRBJ2-2
clone_size: many
cdr3_aa: SGQGQPGELF

v_call: TRBV7-6
d_call: -
j_call: TRBJ2-1
clone_size: few
cdr3_aa: ASSQNTEQF

v_call: TRBV20-1
d_call: TRBD2
j_call: TRBJ2-1
clone_size: many
cdr3_aa: SAWSGGTSNEQF

v_call: TRBV7-9
d_call: -
j_call: TRBJ1-1
clone_size: few
cdr3_aa: ASSLDLLETEAF

v_call: TRBV6-1
d_call: -
j_call: TRBJ1-6
clone_size: many
cdr3_aa: ASSGPSSYNSPLH

v_call: TRBV20-1
d_call: -
j_call: TRBJ1-1
clone_size: many
cdr3_aa: SVRSGVEAF

v_call: TRBV2
d_call: -
j_call: TRBJ2-1
clone_size: many
cdr3_aa: ASSEEDLGNEQF

v_call: TRBV20-1
d_call: -
j_call: TRBJ2-5
clone_size: few
cdr3_aa: SARDQSRGRPETQY

v_call: TRBV10-3
d_call: -
j_call: TRBJ2-1
clone_size: many
cdr3_aa: AISQLSDEQF

v_call: TRBV29-1
d_call: -
j_call: TRBJ2-7
clone_size: many
cdr3_aa: SVEEPRGNSRD

v_call: TRBV12-3/TRBV12-4
d_call: -
j_call: TRBJ2-3
clone_size: many
cdr3_aa: ASSPTQRPTDTQY

v_call: TRBV7-8
d_call: -
j_call: TRBJ2-5
clone_size: many
cdr3_aa: ASSFGRTGPAQY

v_call: TRBV7-6
d_call: TRBD1
j_call: TRBJ1-6
clone_size: few
cdr3_aa: ASSLNQGESPLH

v_call: TRBV13
d_call: TRBD2
j_call: TRBJ2-3
clone_size: few
cdr3_aa: ASSGSGGVKSTDTQY

v_call: TRBV5-1
d_call: -
j_call: TRBJ2-1
clone_size: few
cdr3_aa: ASSLDGVTYNEQF

v_call: TRBV15
d_call: -
j_call: TRBJ2-1
clone_size: many
cdr3_aa: ATSRGQAYNEQF

v_call: TRBV11-2
d_call: -
j_call: TRBJ2-3
clone_size: -
cdr3_aa: ASSPRGVASTDTQY

v_call: TRBV7-2
d_call: -
j_call: TRBJ2-7
clone_size: -
cdr3_aa: ASSVWASLSYEQY

v_call: TRBV7-9
d_call: TRBD1
j_call: TRBJ1-1
clone_size: many
cdr3_aa: ASSLRTGMNTEAF